The clone carrying this T cell receptor beta chain was found a few times. Its antigen remains unknown. The record originates from a study of T cell repertoires in cytomegalovirus infection. The wider study: Recently identified HLA-C-restricted CMV epitopes were among the peptides used.

TCRdb passed the reads through MiXCR, listing each CDR3 protein once. The sample yields 700,000 to 950,000 distinct CDR3 sequences, about 30% seen once. The CDR3 has 14 amino acids. Trimming removed 6 bases at V and 2 bases at J, with 14 bases between. Germline V CDR1 and CDR2: ENHRY, SYGVKD. The sequence was collected from a human donor in good health (CMV status not recorded). Some clones in this sample may be carry-over from other donors' samples. The specimen was cultured CD8+ T cells from PBMCs, collected from culture after CMV antigen stimulation. The rearrangement joins TRBV10-3 to TRBJ2-7, with D possibly TRBD2 on 5 matching bases. The CDR3 loop reads CAIRPGSHPYEQYV. The CDR3 DNA is TGTGCCATCAGGCCGGGATCCCATCCCTACGAGCAGTACGTC.